The source of this TCR beta chain is a study of T cell responses to AZD1222 COVID-19 vaccine. The CDR3 is 15 amino acids. The germline gives CDR1 SGHTA, CDR2 FQGNSA. The ends were cut back, 1 base at V and 1 base at J, with 7 bases in the middle. Clones were read by immunoSEQ multiplex PCR, and TCRdb kept only the in-frame ones, dropping some. Of about 140,000 clones detected, 92% appear once; the ten largest clones hold approximately 5.4%. The chain uses TRBV7-2 and TRBJ2-2; no firm D call. This receptor was taken from an adult in good health. The starting material was peripheral blood, obtained on day 0 of AZD1222 vaccination. This CDR3 is CASSLESRNTGELFF. CDR3 bases: TGTGCCAGCAGCTTAGAAAGTAGGAACACCGGGGAGCTGTTTTTT.